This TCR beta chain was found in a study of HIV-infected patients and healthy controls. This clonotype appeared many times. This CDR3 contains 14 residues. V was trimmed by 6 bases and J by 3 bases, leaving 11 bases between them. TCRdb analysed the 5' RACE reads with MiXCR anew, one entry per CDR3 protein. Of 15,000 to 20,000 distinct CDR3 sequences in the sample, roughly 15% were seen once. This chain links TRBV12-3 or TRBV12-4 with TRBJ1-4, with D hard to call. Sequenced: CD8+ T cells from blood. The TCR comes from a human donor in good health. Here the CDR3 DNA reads TGTGCCAGCAGACGAGGGTTGGCTAATGAAAAACTGTTTTTT. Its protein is CASRRGLANEKLFF.